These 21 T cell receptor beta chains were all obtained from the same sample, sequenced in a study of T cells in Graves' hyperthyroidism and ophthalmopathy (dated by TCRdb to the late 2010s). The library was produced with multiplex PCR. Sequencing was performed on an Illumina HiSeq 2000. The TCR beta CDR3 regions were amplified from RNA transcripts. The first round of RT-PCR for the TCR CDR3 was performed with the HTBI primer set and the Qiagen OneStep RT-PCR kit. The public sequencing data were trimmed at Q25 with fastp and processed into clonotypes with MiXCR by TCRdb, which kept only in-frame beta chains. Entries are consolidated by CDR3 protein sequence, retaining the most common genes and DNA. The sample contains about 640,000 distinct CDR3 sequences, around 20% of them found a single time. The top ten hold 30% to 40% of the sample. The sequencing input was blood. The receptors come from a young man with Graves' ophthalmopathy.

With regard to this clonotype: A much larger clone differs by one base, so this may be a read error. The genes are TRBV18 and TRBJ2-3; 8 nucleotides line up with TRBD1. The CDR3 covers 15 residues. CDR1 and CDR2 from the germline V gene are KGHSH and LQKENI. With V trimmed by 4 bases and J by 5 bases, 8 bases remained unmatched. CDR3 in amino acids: CASSLRTGPEDTQYF. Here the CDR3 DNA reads TGTGCCAGCTCACTACGGACAGGGCCGGAAGATACGCAGTATTTT.

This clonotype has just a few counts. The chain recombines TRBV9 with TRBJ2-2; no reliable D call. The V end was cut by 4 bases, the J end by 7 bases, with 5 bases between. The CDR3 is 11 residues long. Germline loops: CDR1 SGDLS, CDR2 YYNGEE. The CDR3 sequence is CASSQNGELFF. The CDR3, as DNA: TGTGCCAGCAGCCAAAACGGGGAGCTGTTTTTT.

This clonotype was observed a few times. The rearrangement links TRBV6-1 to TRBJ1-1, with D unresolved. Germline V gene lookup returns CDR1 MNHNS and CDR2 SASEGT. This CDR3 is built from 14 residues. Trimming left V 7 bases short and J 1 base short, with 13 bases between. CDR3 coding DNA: TGTGCCAGCACTTGGAACAGCGGGAACACTGAAGCTTTCTTT. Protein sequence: CASTWNSGNTEAFF.

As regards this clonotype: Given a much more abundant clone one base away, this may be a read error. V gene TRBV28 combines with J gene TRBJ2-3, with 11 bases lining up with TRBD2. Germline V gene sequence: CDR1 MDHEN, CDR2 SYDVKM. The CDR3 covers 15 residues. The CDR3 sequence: CASRISGRAVDAQYF. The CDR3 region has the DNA TGTGCCAGCAGAATTAGCGGGAGGGCCGTAGATGCGCAGTATTTT.

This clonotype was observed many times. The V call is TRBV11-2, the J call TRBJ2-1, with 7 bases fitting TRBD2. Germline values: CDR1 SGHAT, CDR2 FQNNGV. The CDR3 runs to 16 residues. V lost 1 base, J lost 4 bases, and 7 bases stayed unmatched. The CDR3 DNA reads TGTGCCAGCAGCTTAGTAGCGGGTTTAACTTACAATGAGCAGTTCTTC. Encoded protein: CASSLVAGLTYNEQFF.

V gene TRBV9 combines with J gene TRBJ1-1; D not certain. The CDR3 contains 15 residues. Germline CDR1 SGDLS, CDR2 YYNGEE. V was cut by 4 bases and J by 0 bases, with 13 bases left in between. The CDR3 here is CASSPHETMNTEAFF. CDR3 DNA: TGTGCCAGCAGCCCCCACGAGACCATGAACACTGAAGCTTTCTTT.

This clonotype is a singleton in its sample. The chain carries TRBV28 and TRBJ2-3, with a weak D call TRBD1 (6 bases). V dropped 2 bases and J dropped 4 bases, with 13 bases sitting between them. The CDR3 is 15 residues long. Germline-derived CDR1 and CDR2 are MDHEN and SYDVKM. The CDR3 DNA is TGTGCCAGCAGTTTAGGCAGGGGACGGGCAGATACGCAGTATTTT. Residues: CASSLGRGRADTQYF.

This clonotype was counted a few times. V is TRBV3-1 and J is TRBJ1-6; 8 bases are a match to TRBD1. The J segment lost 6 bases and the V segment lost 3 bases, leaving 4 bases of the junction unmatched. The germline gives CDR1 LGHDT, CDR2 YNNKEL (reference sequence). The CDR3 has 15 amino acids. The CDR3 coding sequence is TGTGCCAGCAGCCAGGGGGACAGGACTAATTCACCCCTCCACTTT. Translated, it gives CASSQGDRTNSPLHF. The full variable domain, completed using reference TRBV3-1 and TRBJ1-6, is DTAVSQTPKYLVTQMGNDKSIKCEQNLGHDTMYWYKQDSKKFLKIMFSYNNKELIINETVPNRFSPKSPDKAHLNLHINSLELGDSAVYFCASSQGDRTNSPLHFGNGTRLTVT.

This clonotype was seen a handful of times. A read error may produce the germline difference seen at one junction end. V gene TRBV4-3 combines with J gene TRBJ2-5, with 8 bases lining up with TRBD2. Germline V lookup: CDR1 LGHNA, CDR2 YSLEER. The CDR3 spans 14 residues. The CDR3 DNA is TGCGCCAGCAGCCTAGCGGGACTCCAAGGGACCCAGTACTTC. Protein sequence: CASSLAGLQGTQYF.

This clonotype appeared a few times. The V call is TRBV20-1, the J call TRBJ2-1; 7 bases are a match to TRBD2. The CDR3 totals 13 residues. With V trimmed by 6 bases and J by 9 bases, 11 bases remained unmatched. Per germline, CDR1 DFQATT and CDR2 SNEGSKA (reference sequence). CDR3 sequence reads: CSAGRGRAAEQFF. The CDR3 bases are TGCAGTGCCGGACGGGGGAGGGCCGCTGAGCAGTTCTTC.

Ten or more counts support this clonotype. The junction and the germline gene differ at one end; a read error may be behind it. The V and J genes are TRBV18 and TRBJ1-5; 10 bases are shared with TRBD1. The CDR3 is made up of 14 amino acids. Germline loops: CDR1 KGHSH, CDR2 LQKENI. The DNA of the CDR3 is TGCGCCAGCAGCCCGGGACAGGGGAATCAGCCCCAGCATTTT. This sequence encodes CASSPGQGNQPQHF. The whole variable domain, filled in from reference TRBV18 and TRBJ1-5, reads NAGVMQNPRHLVRRRGQEARLRCSPMKGHSHVYWYRQLPEEGLKFMVYLQKENIIDESGMPKERFSAEFPKEGPSILRIQQVVRGDSAAYFCASSPGQGNQPQHFGDGTRLSIL.

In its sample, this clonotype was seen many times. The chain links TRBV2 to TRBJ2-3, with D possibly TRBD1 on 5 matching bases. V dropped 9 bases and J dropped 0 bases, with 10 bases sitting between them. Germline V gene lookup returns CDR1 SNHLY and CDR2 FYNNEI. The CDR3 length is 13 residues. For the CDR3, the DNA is TGTGCCAGTCGGACACCTAGCACAGATACGCAGTATTTT. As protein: CASRTPSTDTQYF. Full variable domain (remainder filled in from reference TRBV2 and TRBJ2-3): EPEVTQTPSHQVTQMGQEVILRCVPISNHLYFYWYRQILGQKVEFLVSFYNNEISEKSEIFDDQFSVERPDGSNFTLKIRSTKLEDSAMYFCASRTPSTDTQYFGPGTRLTVL.

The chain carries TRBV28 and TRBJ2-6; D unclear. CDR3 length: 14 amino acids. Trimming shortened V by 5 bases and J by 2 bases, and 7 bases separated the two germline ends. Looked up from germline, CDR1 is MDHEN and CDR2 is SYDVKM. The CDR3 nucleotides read TGTGCCAGCAGTCAGCGTCCTGGGGCCAACGTCCTGACTTTC. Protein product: CASSQRPGANVLTF.

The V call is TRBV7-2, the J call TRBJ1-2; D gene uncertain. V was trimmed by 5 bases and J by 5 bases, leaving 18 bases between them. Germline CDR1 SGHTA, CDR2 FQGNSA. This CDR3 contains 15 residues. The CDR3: CASSQELALQYGYTF. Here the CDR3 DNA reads TGTGCCAGCAGCCAAGAATTGGCGCTTCAATATGGCTACACCTTC.

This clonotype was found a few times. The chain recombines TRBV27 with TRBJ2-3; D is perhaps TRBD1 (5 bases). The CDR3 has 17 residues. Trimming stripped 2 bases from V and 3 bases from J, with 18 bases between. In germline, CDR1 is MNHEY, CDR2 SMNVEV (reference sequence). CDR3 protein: CASSLTRDPTYTDTQYF. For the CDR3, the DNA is TGTGCCAGCAGTTTAACCAGGGATCCCACCTATACAGATACGCAGTATTTT.

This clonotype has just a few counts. The CDR3, as DNA: TGTGCCAGCAGTTGGTCGGGACAGGTAGACTACGAGCAGTACTTC. Protein: CASSWSGQVDYEQYF. V gene TRBV2 combines with J gene TRBJ2-7, with 8 bases matching TRBD1. The V segment lost 5 bases and the J segment 3 bases; nucleotides outside the gene matches: 9. The V gene's germline CDR1 is SNHLY and CDR2 FYNNEI. CDR3 length: 15 residues.

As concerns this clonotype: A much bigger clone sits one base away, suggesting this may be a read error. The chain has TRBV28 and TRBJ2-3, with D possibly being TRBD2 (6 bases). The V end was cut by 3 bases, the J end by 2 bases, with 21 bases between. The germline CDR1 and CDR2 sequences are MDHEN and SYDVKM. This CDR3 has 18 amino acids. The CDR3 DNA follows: TGTGCCAGCAGTTTCGTGGACCCTCTAGCGACAAACACAGATACGCAGTATTTT. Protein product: CASSFVDPLATNTDTQYF.

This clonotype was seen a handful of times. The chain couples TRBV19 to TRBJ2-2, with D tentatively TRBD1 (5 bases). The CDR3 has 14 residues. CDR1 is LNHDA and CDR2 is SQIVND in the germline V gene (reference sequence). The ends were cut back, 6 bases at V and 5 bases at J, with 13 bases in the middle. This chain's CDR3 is CASRETALTGELFF. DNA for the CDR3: TGTGCCAGTAGGGAGACAGCACTAACCGGGGAGCTGTTTTTT.

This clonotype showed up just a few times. Here the CDR3 reads CASSYSIRDGDEKLFF. The DNA of the CDR3 is TGTGCCAGCAGTTACTCTATCCGGGATGGGGATGAAAAACTGTTTTTT. This chain uses TRBV6-2 or TRBV6-3 with TRBJ1-4; D not certain. V was clipped by 0 bases and J by 6 bases, with 14 bases between them. The CDR3 is 16 residues long. Germline V gene sequence: CDR1 MNHEY, CDR2 SVGEGT.

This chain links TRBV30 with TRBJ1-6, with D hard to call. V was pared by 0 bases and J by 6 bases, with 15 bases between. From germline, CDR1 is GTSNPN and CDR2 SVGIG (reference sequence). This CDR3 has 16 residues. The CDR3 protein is CAWSVAGFNTNSPLHF. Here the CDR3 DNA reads TGTGCCTGGAGTGTTGCAGGATTCAATACTAATTCACCCCTCCACTTT.

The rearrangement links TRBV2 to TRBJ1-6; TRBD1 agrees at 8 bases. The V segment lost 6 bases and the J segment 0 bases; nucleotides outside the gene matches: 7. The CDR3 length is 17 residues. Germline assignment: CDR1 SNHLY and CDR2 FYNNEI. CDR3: CASSRDRTSSYNSPLHF. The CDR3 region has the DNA TGTGCCAGCAGCCGGGACAGGACGAGCTCCTATAATTCACCCCTCCACTTT.